What follows are 3 T cell receptor beta chains derived from one specimen sequenced in a study of molecular identifiers for immune sequencing clone quantification. MiXCR, applied by TCRdb to the PCR reads, yields one record per CDR3 protein. Of around 480,000 distinct CDR3 sequences listed, over 20% are singletons. Material for sequencing was naive CD8+ T cells from blood, with Jurkat cell RNA spiked in. Subset described: FACS-sorted CD8+CD4-CCR7+CD45RA+ naive T cells. All receptors come from a human donor in good health. Some libraries in this study had Jurkat cell RNA spiked in.

This clonotype has a count of ten or more. The chain couples TRBV3-1 to TRBJ2-3; D remains unclear. The V end was cut by 4 bases, the J end by 5 bases, with 7 bases between. CDR1 LGHDT and CDR2 YNNKEL come from the germline V gene (reference sequence). The CDR3 totals 12 residues. The CDR3 DNA reads as TGTGCCAGCAGCCCCAATGTAGATACGCAGTATTTT. Amino acid sequence: CASSPNVDTQYF.

A remark on this clonotype: Possible read error: a much larger clone is one base away. The genes are TRBV6-6 and TRBJ1-1; 7 bases are a match to TRBD1. The junction had 12 bases not matched to a gene; V was cut back by 8 bases and J by 6 bases. The CDR3 spans 14 residues. Looked up from germline, CDR1 is MNHNY and CDR2 is SVGAGI (reference sequence). CDR3 loop: CASGPRQGIAEAFF. Written as DNA, the CDR3 is TGTGCCAGCGGGCCACGACAGGGCATCGCTGAAGCTTTCTTT.

In its sample, this clonotype was seen many times. The V gene is TRBV10-3, the J gene TRBJ2-7; D gene unclear. Germline V lookup: CDR1 ENHRY, CDR2 SYGVKD. The CDR3 is 12 amino acids. The V and J ends lost 0 bases and 7 bases respectively, with 7 bases between them. CDR3 DNA: TGTGCCATCAGTGAGTCAGTTCTTGAGCAGTACTTC. Translation: CAISESVLEQYF.